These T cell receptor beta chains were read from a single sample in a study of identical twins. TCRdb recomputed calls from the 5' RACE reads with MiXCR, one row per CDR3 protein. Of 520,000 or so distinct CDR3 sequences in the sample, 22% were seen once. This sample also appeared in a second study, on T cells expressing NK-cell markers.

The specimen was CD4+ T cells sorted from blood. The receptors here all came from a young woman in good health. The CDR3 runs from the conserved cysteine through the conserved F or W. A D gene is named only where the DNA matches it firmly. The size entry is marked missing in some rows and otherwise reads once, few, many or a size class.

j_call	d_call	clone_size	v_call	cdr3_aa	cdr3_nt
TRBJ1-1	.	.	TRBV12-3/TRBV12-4	CASSSIGRAFF	TGTGCCAGCAGTTCCATCGGGAGGGCTTTCTTT
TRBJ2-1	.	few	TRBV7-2	CASSPVGADEQFF	TGTGCCAGCAGCCCGGTGGGGGCGGATGAGCAGTTCTTC
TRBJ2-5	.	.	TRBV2	CASGIGQETQYF	TGTGCCAGTGGAATCGGGCAAGAGACCCAGTACTTC
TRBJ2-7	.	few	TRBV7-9	CASSSDWGSSTYDQYF	TGTGCCAGCAGCTCGGACTGGGGGAGTTCCACCTACGATCAGTACTTC
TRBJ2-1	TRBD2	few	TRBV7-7	CASSHCSGKRIRWGYNEQFF	TGTGCCAGCAGCCACTGTAGCGGGAAAAGGATAAGGTGGGGCTACAATGAGCAGTTCTTC
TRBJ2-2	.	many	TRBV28	CASSPSTGSGELFF	TGTGCCAGCAGCCCCTCTACAGGGAGCGGGGAGCTGTTTTTT
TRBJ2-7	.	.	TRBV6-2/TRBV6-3	CASRTGSFREQYF	TGTGCCAGCAGGACCGGGAGTTTTCGGGAGCAGTACTTC
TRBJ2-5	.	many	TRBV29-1	CSVERTQKETQYF	TGCAGCGTTGAAAGGACCCAAAAAGAGACCCAGTACTTC
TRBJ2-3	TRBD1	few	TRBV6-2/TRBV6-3	CASSQGERLSTDTQYF	TGTGCCAGCAGTCAGGGGGAACGGCTGAGCACAGATACGCAGTATTTT
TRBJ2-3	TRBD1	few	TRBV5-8	CASSLVAGTGSTDTQYF	TGTGCCAGCAGCTTGGTTGCCGGGACAGGGAGCACAGATACGCAGTATTTT
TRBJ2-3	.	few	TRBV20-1	CSALGKYTDTQYF	TGCAGTGCCCTCGGAAAGTACACAGATACGCAGTATTTT
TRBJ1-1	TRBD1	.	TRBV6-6	CASKHRGEAFF	TGTGCCAGCAAGCACAGGGGGGAAGCTTTCTTT
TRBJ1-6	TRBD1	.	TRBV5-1	CASSSDRVDSPLHF	TGCGCCAGCAGCTCGGACAGGGTCGACTCACCCCTCCACTTT
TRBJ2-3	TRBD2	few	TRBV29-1	CSVQRKWRGAQGTSTDTQYF	TGCAGCGTTCAAAGAAAGTGGCGGGGGGCCCAAGGAACTAGCACAGATACGCAGTATTTT
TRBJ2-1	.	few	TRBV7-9	CASSLLVPNEQFF	TGTGCCAGCAGCCTACTAGTCCCCAATGAGCAGTTCTTC
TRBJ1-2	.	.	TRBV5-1	CASSFITAPYGYTF	TGCGCCAGCAGCTTTATCACAGCGCCCTATGGCTACACCTTC
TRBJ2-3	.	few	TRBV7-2	CASSLGPVTDTQYF	TGTGCCAGCAGCTTAGGACCCGTCACAGATACGCAGTATTTT
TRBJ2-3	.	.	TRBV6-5	CASSSSTASQYF	TGTGCCAGCAGTTCCTCCACCGCATCGCAGTATTTT
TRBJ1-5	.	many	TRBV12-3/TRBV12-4	CASSQQGQRQHF	TGTGCCAGCAGTCAGCAGGGCCAGCGCCAGCATTTT
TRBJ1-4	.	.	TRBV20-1	CSASSGVIGEKLFF	TGCAGTGCTAGCAGTGGGGTTATAGGAGAAAAACTGTTTTTT
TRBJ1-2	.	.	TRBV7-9	CASSPEGVPWGYTF	TGTGCCAGCAGCCCCGAAGGGGTCCCGTGGGGCTACACCTTC
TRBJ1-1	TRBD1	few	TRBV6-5	CASRRQGAKSFF	TGTGCCAGCAGGCGACAGGGGGCGAAGTCTTTCTTT
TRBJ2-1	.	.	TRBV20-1	CSARDLGPYNEQFF	TGCAGTGCTAGAGACCTCGGGCCCTACAATGAGCAGTTCTTC
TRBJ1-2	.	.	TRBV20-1	CSASRRDSGNGYTF	TGCAGTGCTAGCCGCCGGGACTCCGGCAATGGCTACACCTTC
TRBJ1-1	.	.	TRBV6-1	CASSLGWGREAFF	TGTGCCAGCAGCCTGGGGTGGGGGCGAGAAGCTTTCTTT
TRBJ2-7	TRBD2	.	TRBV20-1	CSARVPSGTFYEQYF	TGCAGTGCTAGAGTTCCTAGCGGGACTTTCTACGAGCAGTACTTC
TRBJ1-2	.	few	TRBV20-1	CSASRAQFGGRNYGYTF	TGCAGTGCTAGTAGGGCCCAGTTCGGGGGCCGAAACTATGGCTACACCTTC
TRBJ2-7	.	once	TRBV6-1	CASSKDRTRAGLEQYF	TGTGCCAGCAGTAAAGACAGGACGCGGGCCGGGCTCGAGCAGTACTTC
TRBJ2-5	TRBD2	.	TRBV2	CASRGFGLVRGDF	TGTGCCAGCAGGGGTTTCGGACTAGTTCGTGGTGACTTC
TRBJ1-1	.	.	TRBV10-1	CASSGRGRGFGTEAFF	TGCGCCAGCAGTGGCCGGGGACGGGGGTTTGGCACTGAAGCTTTCTTT
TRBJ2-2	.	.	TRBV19	CASSLTFNTGELFF	TGTGCCAGTAGTCTCACCTTTAACACCGGGGAGCTGTTTTTT
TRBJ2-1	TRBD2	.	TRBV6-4	CASSESGMRGNEQFF	TGTGCCAGCAGTGAGAGCGGGATGAGGGGCAATGAGCAGTTCTTC
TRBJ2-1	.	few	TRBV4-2	CASRGGPYNEQFF	TGTGCCAGCAGGGGGGGTCCTTACAATGAGCAGTTCTTC
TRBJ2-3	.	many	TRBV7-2	CASSPRLDTQYF	TGTGCCAGCAGCCCCCGGCTAGATACGCAGTATTTT
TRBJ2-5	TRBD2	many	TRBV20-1	CSARTAGERKTQYF	TGCAGTGCTAGAACTGCGGGGGAGCGAAAGACCCAGTACTTC
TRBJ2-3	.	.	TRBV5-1	CASSLDQSPDTQYF	TGCGCCAGCAGCTTGGACCAGTCCCCAGATACGCAGTATTTT
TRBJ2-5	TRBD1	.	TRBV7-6	CATAPGGTGLQETQYF	TGTGCCACCGCTCCCGGCGGGACAGGACTCCAAGAGACCCAGTACTTC
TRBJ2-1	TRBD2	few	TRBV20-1	CSARVPGLAGGMFF	TGCAGTGCTAGAGTCCCGGGACTAGCGGGAGGGATGTTCTTC
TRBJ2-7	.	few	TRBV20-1	CSARGTHEQYF	TGCAGTGCTAGGGGGACCCACGAGCAGTACTTC
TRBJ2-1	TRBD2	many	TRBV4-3	CASSLGLALNEQFF	TGCGCCAGCAGCCTGGGACTAGCGCTTAATGAGCAGTTCTTC
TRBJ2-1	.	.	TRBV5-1	CASYREDYNEQFF	TGCGCCAGCTACCGGGAAGACTACAATGAGCAGTTCTTC
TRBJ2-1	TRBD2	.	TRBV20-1	CSARTSGGYEQFF	TGCAGTGCACGGACTAGCGGGGGTTATGAGCAGTTCTTC
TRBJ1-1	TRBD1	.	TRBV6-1	CASSPQGALGTEAFF	TGTGCCAGCAGCCCCCAGGGGGCTTTGGGCACTGAAGCTTTCTTT
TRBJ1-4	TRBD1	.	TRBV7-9	CASSSGGGEEKLFF	TGTGCCAGCAGCTCAGGGGGCGGAGAAGAAAAACTGTTTTTT
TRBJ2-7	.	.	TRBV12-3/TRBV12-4	CASVASPSYEQYF	TGTGCCAGTGTTGCGTCGCCCTCCTACGAGCAGTACTTC
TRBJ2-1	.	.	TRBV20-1	CSAPATYNEQFF	TGCAGTGCCCCTGCTACCTACAATGAGCAGTTCTTC
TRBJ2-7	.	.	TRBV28	CASSSTLDTQYF	TGTGCCAGCAGTTCCACACTAGATACGCAGTACTTC
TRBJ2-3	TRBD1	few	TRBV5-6	CASSLRTGGDTQYF	TGTGCCAGCAGCTTAAGGACAGGGGGAGATACGCAGTATTTT
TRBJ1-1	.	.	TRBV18	CATKRGLNTEAFF	TGTGCCACCAAGAGGGGGTTGAACACTGAAGCTTTCTTT
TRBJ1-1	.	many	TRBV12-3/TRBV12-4	CASLGWGLNTEAFF	TGTGCCAGCCTCGGTTGGGGTTTGAACACTGAAGCTTTCTTT
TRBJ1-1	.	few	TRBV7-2	CASSLAGEYTEAFF	TGTGCCAGCAGCTTAGCAGGGGAGTACACTGAAGCTTTCTTT
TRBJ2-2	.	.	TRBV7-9	CASSSERNTGELFF	TGTGCCAGCAGCTCCGAGAGGAACACCGGGGAGCTGTTTTTT
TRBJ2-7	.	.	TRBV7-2	CASSLVSSGLSYEQYF	TGTGCCAGCAGCTTGGTGTCGAGCGGCCTCTCCTACGAGCAGTACTTC
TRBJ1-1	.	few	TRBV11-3	CASKSGLGTEAFF	TGTGCCAGCAAGTCCGGTTTGGGCACTGAAGCTTTCTTT
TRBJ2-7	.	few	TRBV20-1	CSLVDAGTFSYEQYF	TGCAGCCTCGTAGACGCCGGGACGTTCTCCTACGAGCAGTACTTC
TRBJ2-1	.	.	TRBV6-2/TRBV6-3	CASRDPLGEQFF	TGTGCCTCCCGGGATCCTTTGGGTGAGCAGTTCTTC
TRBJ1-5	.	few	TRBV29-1	CSVVLGQGGQPQHF	TGCAGCGTTGTTTTGGGACAAGGGGGACAGCCCCAGCATTTT
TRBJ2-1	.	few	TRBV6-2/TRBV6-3	CASRTDTYNEQFF	TGTGCCAGCAGGACGGATACTTACAATGAGCAGTTCTTC